This TCR beta chain was documented in a study of radiotherapy plus CTLA-4 blockade in lung cancer. Study-wide findings and caveats: Early clone dynamics of blood T cells, plus interferon-beta, reportedly predicted response best. Subsequent to radiotherapy plus ipilimumab, tumor-derived TCR clones underwent expansion in blood.

About this clone: As yet, its antigen is unknown.

It was focal radiation plus CTLA-4 blockade with ipilimumab that patients with chemo-refractory metastatic non-small-cell lung cancer received. The CDR3 is 16 residues long. Trimming at V came to 0 bases and at J to 4 bases, leaving 5 bases not matched to a gene. Germline CDR1 is MNHEY and CDR2 is SMNVEV (reference sequence). Produced via immunoSEQ multiplex PCR; TCRdb's table is partial and in-frame only. The profile covers 25,000 to 35,000 clones, with over 75% appearing a single time and 7.5% to 8% taken by the ten largest. The rearrangement joins TRBV27 to TRBJ1-4, with 7 bases lining up with TRBD1. The TCR comes from a human donor with non-small cell lung cancer who had stable disease on radiotherapy plus ipilimumab. Sample: peripheral blood, taken from a patient treated with radiotherapy plus ipilimumab. CDR3 in DNA: TGTGCCAGCAGTTTATCCAGGGGGTCGTTTAATGAAAAACTGTTTTTT. This sequence encodes CASSLSRGSFNEKLFF.